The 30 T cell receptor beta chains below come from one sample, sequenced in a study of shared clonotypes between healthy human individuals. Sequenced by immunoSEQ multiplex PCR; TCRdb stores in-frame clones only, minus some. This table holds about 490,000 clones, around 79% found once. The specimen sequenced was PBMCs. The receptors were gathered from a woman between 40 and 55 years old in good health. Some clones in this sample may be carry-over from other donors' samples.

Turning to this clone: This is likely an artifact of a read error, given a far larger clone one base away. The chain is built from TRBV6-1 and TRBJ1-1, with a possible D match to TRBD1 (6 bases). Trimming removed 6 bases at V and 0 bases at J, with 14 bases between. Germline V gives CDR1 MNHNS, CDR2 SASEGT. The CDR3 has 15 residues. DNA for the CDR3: TGTGCCAGCAGGGGCCCCGGGACAATGAACACTGAAGCTTTCTTT. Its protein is CASRGPGTMNTEAFF.

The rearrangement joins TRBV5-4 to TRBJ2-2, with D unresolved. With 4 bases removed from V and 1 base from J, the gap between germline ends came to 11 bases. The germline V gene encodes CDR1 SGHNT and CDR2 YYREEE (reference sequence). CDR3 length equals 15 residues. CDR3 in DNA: TGTGCCAGCAGCCCCGAAGGTGGGAACACCGGGGAGCTGTTTTTT. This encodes CASSPEGGNTGELFF.

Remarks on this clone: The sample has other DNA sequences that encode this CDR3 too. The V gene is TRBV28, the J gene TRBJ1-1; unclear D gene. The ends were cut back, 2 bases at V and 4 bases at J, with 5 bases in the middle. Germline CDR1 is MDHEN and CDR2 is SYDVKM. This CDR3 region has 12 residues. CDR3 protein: CASSLRGTEAFF. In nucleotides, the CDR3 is TGTGCCAGCAGTTTACGTGGCACTGAAGCTTTCTTT.

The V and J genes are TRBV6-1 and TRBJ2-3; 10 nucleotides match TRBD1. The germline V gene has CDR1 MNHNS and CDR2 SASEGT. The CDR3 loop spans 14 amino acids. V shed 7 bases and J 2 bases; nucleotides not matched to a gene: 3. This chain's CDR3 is CASTGTGVTDTQYF. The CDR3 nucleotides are TGTGCCAGCACCGGGACAGGGGTCACAGATACGCAGTATTTT.

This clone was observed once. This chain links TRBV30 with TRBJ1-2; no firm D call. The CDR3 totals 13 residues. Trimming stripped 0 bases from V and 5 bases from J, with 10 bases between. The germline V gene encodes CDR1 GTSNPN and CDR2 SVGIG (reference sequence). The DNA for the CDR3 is TGTGCCTGGAGTGTCACCAACCCTTATGGCTACACCTTC. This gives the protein CAWSVTNPYGYTF.

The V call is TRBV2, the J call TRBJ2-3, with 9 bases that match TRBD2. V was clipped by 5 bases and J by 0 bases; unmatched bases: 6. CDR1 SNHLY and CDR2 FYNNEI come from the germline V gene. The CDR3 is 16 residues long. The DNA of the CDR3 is TGTGCCAGCAGTCCTTTGACTAGCGGTAGCACAGATACGCAGTATTTT. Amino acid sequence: CASSPLTSGSTDTQYF.

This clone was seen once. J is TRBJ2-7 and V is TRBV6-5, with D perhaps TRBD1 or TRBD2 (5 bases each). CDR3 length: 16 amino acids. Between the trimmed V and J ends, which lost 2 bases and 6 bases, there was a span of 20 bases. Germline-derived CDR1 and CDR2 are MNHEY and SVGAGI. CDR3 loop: CASSYNGASILFEQYF. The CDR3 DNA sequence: TGTGCCAGCAGTTACAACGGGGCCAGCATCCTATTCGAGCAGTACTTC.

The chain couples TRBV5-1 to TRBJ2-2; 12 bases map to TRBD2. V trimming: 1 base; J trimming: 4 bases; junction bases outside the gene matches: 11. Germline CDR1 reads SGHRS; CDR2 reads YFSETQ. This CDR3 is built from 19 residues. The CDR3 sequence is CASSLPLAGGPGSTGELFF. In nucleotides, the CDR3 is TGCGCCAGCAGCTTGCCCCTAGCGGGAGGGCCAGGGAGCACCGGGGAGCTGTTTTTT.

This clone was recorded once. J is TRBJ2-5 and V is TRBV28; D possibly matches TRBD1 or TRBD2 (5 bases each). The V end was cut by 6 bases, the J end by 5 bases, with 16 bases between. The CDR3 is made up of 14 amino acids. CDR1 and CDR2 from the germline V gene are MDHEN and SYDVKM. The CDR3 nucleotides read TGTGCCAGCAGACCCCAGGGAGTTTGGGAGACCCAGTACTTC. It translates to CASRPQGVWETQYF.

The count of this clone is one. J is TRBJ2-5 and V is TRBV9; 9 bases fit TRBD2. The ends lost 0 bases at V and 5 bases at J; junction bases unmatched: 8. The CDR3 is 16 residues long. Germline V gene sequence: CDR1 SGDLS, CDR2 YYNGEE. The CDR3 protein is CASSVVGLAPGETQYF. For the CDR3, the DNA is TGTGCCAGCAGCGTAGTGGGACTAGCACCAGGGGAGACCCAGTACTTC.

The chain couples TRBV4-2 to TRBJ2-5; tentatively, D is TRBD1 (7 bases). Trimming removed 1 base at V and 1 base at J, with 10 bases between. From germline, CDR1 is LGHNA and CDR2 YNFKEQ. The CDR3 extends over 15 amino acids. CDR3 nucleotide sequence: TGTGCCAGCAGCCAAGGCGGGACAGCCCAAGAGACCCAGTACTTC. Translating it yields CASSQGGTAQETQYF.

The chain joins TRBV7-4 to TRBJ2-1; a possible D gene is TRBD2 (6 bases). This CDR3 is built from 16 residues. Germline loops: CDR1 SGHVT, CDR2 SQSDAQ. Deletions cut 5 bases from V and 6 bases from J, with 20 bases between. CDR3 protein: CASSPGKVADRNEQFF. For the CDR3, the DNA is TGTGCCAGCAGCCCTGGTAAGGTAGCGGACCGCAATGAGCAGTTCTTC.

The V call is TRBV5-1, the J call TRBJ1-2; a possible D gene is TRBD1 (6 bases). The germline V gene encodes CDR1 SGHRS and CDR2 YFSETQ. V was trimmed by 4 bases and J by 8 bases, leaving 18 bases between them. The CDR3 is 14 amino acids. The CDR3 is CASSPIGGANGYTF. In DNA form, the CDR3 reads TGCGCCAGCAGCCCGATAGGGGGGGCAAACGGCTACACCTTC.

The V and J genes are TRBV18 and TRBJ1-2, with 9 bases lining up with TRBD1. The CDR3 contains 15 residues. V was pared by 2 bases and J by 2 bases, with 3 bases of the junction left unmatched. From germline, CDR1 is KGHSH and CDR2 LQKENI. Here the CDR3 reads CASSPLQGANYGYTF. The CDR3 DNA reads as TGTGCCAGCTCACCATTACAGGGGGCGAACTATGGCTACACCTTC.

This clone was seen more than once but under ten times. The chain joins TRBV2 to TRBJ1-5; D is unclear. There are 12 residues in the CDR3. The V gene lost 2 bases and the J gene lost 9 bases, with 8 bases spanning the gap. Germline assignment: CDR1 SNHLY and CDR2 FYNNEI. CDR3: CASSEISGPQHF. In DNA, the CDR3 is TGTGCCAGCAGTGAAATTTCCGGGCCCCAGCATTTT.

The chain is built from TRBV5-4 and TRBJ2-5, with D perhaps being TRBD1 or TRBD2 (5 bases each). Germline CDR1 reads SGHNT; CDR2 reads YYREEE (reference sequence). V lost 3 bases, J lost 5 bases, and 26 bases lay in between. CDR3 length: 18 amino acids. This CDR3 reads CASSWTPTGRIKRETQYF. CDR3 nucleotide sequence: TGTGCCAGCAGCTGGACCCCAACGGGACGGATAAAGAGGGAGACCCAGTACTTC.

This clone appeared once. Written as DNA, the CDR3 is TGTGCCATCAGTGGCCCAGCAGGGCAGTTCTTC. Residues: CAISGPAGQFF. The chain recombines TRBV10-3 with TRBJ2-1; D unresolved. CDR3 length: 11 amino acids. Germline-derived CDR1 and CDR2 are ENHRY and SYGVKD. V was shortened by 4 bases and J by 12 bases, with 10 bases between the two germline ends.

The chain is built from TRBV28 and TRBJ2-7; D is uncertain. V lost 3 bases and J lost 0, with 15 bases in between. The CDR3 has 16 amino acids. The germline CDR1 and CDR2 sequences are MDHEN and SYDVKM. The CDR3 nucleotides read TGTGCCAGCAGTTTTTCCCTCAGTGTGAGCTCCTACGAGCAGTACTTC. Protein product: CASSFSLSVSSYEQYF.

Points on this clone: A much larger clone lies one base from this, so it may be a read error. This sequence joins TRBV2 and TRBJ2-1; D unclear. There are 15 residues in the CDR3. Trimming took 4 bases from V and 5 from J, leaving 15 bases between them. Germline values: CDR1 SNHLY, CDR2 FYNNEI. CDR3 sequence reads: CASSAWKVTDNEQFF. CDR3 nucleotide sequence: TGTGCCAGCAGTGCCTGGAAGGTCACCGACAATGAGCAGTTCTTC.

CDR3 nucleotide sequence: TGTGCCAGCAGTTTGGGACTAGCGGGAGGGTTGGATGAGCAGTTCTTC. This gives the protein CASSLGLAGGLDEQFF. This chain joins TRBV28 and TRBJ2-1, with 16 bases lining up with TRBD2. The V and J ends lost 3 bases and 8 bases, in that order; junction bases with no gene match: 4. This CDR3 contains 16 residues. CDR1 and CDR2 (germline): MDHEN, SYDVKM.

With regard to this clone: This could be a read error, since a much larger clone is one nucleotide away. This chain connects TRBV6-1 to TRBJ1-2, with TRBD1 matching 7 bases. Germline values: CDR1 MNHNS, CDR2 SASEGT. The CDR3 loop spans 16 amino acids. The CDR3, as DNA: TGTACCAGCAGTGAAATTCGTGGAGGGGGCGTCAATGGCTACACCTTC. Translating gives CTSSEIRGGGVNGYTF.

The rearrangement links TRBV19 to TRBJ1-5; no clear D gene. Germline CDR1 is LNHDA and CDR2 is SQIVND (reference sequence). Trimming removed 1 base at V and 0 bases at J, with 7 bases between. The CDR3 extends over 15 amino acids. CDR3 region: CASSIGGVSNQPQHF. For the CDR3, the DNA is TGTGCCAGTAGTATAGGTGGGGTTAGCAATCAGCCCCAGCATTTT.

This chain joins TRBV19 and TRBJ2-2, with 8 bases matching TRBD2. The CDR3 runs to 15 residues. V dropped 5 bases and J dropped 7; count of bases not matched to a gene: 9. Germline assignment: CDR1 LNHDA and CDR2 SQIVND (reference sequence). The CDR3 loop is CASSSSGRRVGELFF. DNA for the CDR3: TGTGCCAGTAGTTCGAGCGGGAGACGAGTCGGGGAGCTGTTTTTT.

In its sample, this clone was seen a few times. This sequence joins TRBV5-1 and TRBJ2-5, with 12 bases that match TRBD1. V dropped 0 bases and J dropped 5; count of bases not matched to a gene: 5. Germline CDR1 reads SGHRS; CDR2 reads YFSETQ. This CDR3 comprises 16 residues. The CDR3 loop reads CASSLARDRGRETQYF. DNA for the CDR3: TGCGCCAGCAGCTTGGCAAGGGACAGGGGGCGGGAGACCCAGTACTTC.

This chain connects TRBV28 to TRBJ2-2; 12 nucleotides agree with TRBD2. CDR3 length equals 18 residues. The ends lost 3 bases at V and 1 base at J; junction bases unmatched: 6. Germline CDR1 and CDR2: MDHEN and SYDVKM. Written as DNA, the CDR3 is TGTGCCAGCAGTTTCTCATGGACTAGCGGGATGAACACCGGGGAGCTGTTTTTT. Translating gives CASSFSWTSGMNTGELFF.

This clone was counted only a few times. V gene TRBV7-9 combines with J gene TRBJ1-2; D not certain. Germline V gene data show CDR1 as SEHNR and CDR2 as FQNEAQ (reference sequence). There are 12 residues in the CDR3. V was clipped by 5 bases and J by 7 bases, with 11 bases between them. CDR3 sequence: CASSLITAGYTF. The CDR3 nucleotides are TGTGCCAGCAGCCTAATCACAGCTGGCTACACCTTC.

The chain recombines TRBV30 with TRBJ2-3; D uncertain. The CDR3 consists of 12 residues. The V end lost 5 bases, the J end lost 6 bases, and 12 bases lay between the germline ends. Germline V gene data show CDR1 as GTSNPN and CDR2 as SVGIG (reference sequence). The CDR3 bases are TGTGCCTGGGGCCCCGTGGGGGATACGCAGTATTTT. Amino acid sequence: CAWGPVGDTQYF.

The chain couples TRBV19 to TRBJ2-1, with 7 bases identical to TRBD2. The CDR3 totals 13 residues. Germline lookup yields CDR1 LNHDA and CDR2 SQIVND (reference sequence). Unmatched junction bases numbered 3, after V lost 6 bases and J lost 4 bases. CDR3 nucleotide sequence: TGTGCCAGTAGCCTAGCGGAATACAATGAGCAGTTCTTC. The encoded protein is CASSLAEYNEQFF.

CDR3 sequence reads: CASSAYPYEQYF. CDR3 nucleotides: TGTGCCAGCAGCGCGTACCCCTACGAGCAGTACTTC. The V call is TRBV7-9, the J call TRBJ2-7; D remains unclear. The CDR3 is 12 amino acids. The germline V and J ends were trimmed by 5 bases and 2 bases, with 7 bases remaining between them. Germline V lookup: CDR1 SEHNR, CDR2 FQNEAQ (reference sequence).

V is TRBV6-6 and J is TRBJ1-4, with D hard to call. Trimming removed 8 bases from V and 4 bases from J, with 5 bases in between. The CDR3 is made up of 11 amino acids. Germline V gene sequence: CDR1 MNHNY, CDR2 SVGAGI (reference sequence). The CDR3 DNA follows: TGTGCCAGCCTGGGTAATGAAAAACTGTTTTTT. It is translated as CASLGNEKLFF.